This TCR beta chain was retrieved from a study of blood T cell repertoires in COVID-19. The overall study: The origin of the acute and convalescent COVID-19 samples was the United States, Italy and Spain. PBMCs, B-cell-depleted T cells, or T cells were the source of the cDNA or gDNA that made up the material.

This CDR3 spans 14 amino acids. Trimming took off 3 bases at V and 1 base at J, with 9 bases between the two ends. From germline, CDR1 is SGHDN and CDR2 FVKESK. Original analysis: From reference gene primer amplification, estimates of nucleated cell counts were derived. TCRdb's copy holds only in-frame clones and misses some; the assay was immunoSEQ multiplex PCR. V, J and clone size are those of that table, while D and trimming were read from the DNA. The table records 200,000 to 300,000 clones, approximately 90% of them present only once. This TCR was sampled from a man younger than 30 with active or convalescent COVID-19. The chain uses TRBV14 and TRBJ1-1; TRBD1 is a possible D gene (5 bases). Sequencing used peripheral blood. The CDR3: CASSQVRENTEAFF. The CDR3, as DNA: TGTGCCAGCAGCCAGGTCAGGGAGAACACTGAAGCTTTCTTT. The entire variable domain, with the rest obtained from reference TRBV14 and TRBJ1-1, is as follows: EAGVTQFPSHSVIEKGQTVTLRCDPISGHDNLYWYRRVMGKEIKFLLHFVKESKQDESGMPNNRFLAERTGGTYSTLKVQPAELEDSGVYFCASSQVRENTEAFFGQGTRLTVV.